What follows describes a single T cell receptor (beta chain). As yet, its antigen is unknown. The sample is drawn from a study of T cell responses to AZD1222 COVID-19 vaccine. This table comes from immunoSEQ multiplex PCR, and its TCRdb copy is limited to in-frame clones, with some not included. The sample has 110,000 to 150,000 clones, around nine tenths seen once; the top ten hold 3% to 4%. Whether given at about 4 or about 12 weeks, second doses were pooled. V lost 0 bases and J 9 bases, leaving 15 bases between the germline ends. This CDR3 comprises 15 residues. CDR1 LNHDA and CDR2 SQIVND come from the germline V gene (reference sequence). Study findings and constraints: Repertoires were sampled only after the peak T cell response.

The chain recombines TRBV19 with TRBJ1-5, with D possibly being TRBD1 (5 bases). This specimen was peripheral blood, taken 28 days after the second AZD1222 dose. This sequence originates from an adult who received the AZD1222 COVID-19 vaccine. CDR3 amino acids: CASSIEFQGRGPQHF. CDR3 nucleotides: TGTGCCAGTAGTATAGAGTTTCAGGGTCGGGGGCCCCAGCATTTT.